The subject of this entry is one TCR beta chain. The CDR3 is 16 residues long. Germline CDR1 MDHEN, CDR2 SYDVKM. The V end lost 5 bases, the J end lost 7 bases, and 20 bases lay between the germline ends. This sample stems from a study of T cell changes during pregnancy in multiple sclerosis. Here immunoSEQ multiplex PCR was the method, and the copy in TCRdb shows in-frame clones only, minus some. The table includes around 100,000 clones, 90% detected once. The clonotype comes from a female donor in good health, enrolled as a control in a pregnancy study. The sample here was peripheral blood, taken in the second trimester of pregnancy. The V call is TRBV28, the J call TRBJ1-4; D may be TRBD1 (5 bases). The CDR3 DNA is TGTGCCAGCAGTGAACGATCAGGGCCCCTTAGTGAAAAACTGTTTTTT. Translated, it gives CASSERSGPLSEKLFF.